This T cell receptor beta chain was identified during a study of tumor and adjacent non-tumor tissue in lung cancer (dated by TCRdb to about 2018). Concerning the study at large: The cohort included some 11 adenocarcinoma, 2 squamous cell carcinoma and 1 small cell lung cancer patients. For each patient, one tumor sample and one normal lung sample were taken, giving around 31 paired specimens that underwent TCRbeta CDR3 sequencing. Ages among the approximately 15 patients ranged from about 31 to 80 years, there were roughly 10 men and 5 women, and disease was at TNM stage I to III. In total, sequencing yielded fewer than 150 million productive TCRbeta reads, which works out to an average of approximately 4 million reads per sample. The study compared bulk TCRbeta repertoires between lung tumor tissue and matched distant non-tumor lung tissue from over twelve lung cancer patients. Here is what the overall study found, with its caveats: Significantly higher TCR diversity (inverse Simpson) was observed in tumor tissue than in normal lung tissue (around 450 vs 150, P = 0.0075, Mann-Whitney U test). Significantly higher TCR diversity was found in younger patients, and higher tumor TCR diversity was associated with shorter overall and disease-free survival. Only 15 or so patients were included in the cohort, and the need for larger samples and more detailed clinical data was noted by the authors. The sequencing platform is not named in the methods, and unique molecular identifiers are not mentioned. A significantly larger cumulative share of the repertoire was made up by the top 100 clones in normal lung than in tumor tissue. Peripheral blood was not sequenced, so blood TCRbeta repertoires were not examined in the lung cancer patients of the study.

According to the germline V gene (reference sequence), CDR1 reads DFQATT and CDR2 reads SNEGSKA. The CDR3 runs 15 residues from the cysteine to the phenylalanine. Only CDR3 DNA is held: 45 bases, read in frame from base 1. Concerning this clonotype: This receptor's antigen is unknown. No qualities accompany the bases; no much larger clone lies one base away.

The method was multiplex PCR. TCRdb shows the sequencer as Illumina HiSeq 2500. TCRbeta libraries were built by three rounds of nested PCR using primers (Table S4), following protocols modified from ARM-PCR. Before sequencing, PCR products of 200-500 bp were cut from the gel and purified using the QIAquick gel extraction kit. From the authors' description of their analysis: Reads were cleaned with Trimmomatic, merged with FLASH into complete CDR3 sequences, and assigned to V(D)J germline segments with MiTCR. VDJtools was used to compute clonal diversity as the inverse Simpson's index. In-frame sequences lacking a premature stop codon were counted as productive reads. TCRdb trimmed public reads at Q25 via fastp, called clones via MiXCR and kept in-frame beta chains. Entries that share a CDR3 protein sequence are merged under the most common genes and DNA. These V and J calls are TCRdb output, not the study's own analysis. The sample table contains 81,000 or so distinct CDR3 sequences; only one count was recorded for approximately 80% of them. The ten largest clonotypes hold 50% to 65% of the sample.

RNA was isolated from bulk unsorted tissue, and RNA quality was assessed with a NanoDrop ND-1000 and an Agilent 2100. For the normal lung samples, distant non-tumor tissue was collected more than 3 cm away from the tumor edge. Newly diagnosed lung cancer patients without prior chemotherapy who had been admitted for thoracic surgery in China between August and November 2014 were enrolled as donors. Patients who had received previous radiotherapy or chemotherapy, or who had another concurrent cancer, were excluded from the study. Surgical tissue pieces of about 1-2.3 cm3 were preserved in RNAlater solution and were kept at -80 degrees C until use.

The source material was distant non-tumor lung tissue. The clonotype was recovered from a man aged 55 to 70 with non-small cell lung cancer. The V gene is TRBV20-1 and the J gene is TRBJ1-5, and possibly TRBD1, on 5 matching bases. The DNA sequence is given as TGCATTGTGCTCAAAGTGGGGGAGGGCATAAAGGCCCAGCATTTT. It translates as CIVLKVGEGIKAQHF.